Below, one T cell receptor beta chain is given with its context. These data are taken from a study of blood T cell repertoires in COVID-19. The CDR3 extends over 14 amino acids. Between the trimmed V and J ends, which lost 4 bases and 10 bases, there was a span of 14 bases. Germline CDR1 and CDR2: SGHAT and FQDESV (reference sequence). Repertoires were generated with immunoSEQ multiplex PCR, while TCRdb's copy carries only in-frame clones and drops some. The sample yields 150,000 or so clones, roughly three quarters seen once. This chain uses TRBV11-1 with TRBJ1-6; tentative D call: TRBD1 (6 bases). The specimen sequenced was PBMCs or T cells enriched from blood (not recorded which). The TCR comes from a woman between 50 and 59 years old who had recovered from COVID-19. The CDR3 here is CASSWGPEGSPLHF. CDR3 bases: TGTGCCAGCAGCTGGGGGCCAGAGGGGTCACCCCTCCACTTT.